This entry lists 2 T cell receptor beta chains sequenced from one sample in a study of identical twins. TCRdb reprocessed the 5' RACE reads via MiXCR and lists one record per CDR3 protein. This sample has about 520,000 distinct CDR3 sequences, with less than 25% found just once. The sample was also reused in another study, on T cells expressing NK-cell markers.

The sequencing input was CD4+ T cells sorted from blood. The receptors were sampled from a woman between 18 and 29 years old in good health.

This clonotype was counted only a few times. The J gene is TRBJ1-4, the V gene TRBV6-5, with D possibly matching TRBD1 (5 bases). The CDR3 has 16 amino acids. Germline V gives CDR1 MNHEY, CDR2 SVGAGI. V lost 7 bases to trimming and J lost 6 bases, with 21 bases between them. This CDR3 reads CASISPLGGRHEKLFF. CDR3 nucleotide sequence: TGTGCCAGCATTTCGCCCCTCGGGGGGAGGCATGAAAAACTGTTTTTT.

In its sample, this clonotype was seen a few times. The chain couples TRBV15 to TRBJ2-4; D is uncertain. Trimming left V 3 bases short and J 8 bases short, with 5 bases between. The CDR3 runs 11 residues. Germline V CDR1 and CDR2: LNHNV, YYDKDF (reference sequence). CDR3 loop: CATSSADIQYF. In nucleotides, the CDR3 is TGTGCCACCAGCAGTGCTGACATTCAGTACTTC.